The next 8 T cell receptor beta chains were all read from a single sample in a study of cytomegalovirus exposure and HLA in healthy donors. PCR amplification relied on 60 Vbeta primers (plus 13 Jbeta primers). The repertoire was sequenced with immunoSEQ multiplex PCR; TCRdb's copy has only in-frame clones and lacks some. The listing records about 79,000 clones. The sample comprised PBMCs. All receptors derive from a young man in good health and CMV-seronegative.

The DNA of the CDR3 is TGTGCCAGCAGTTCCCAAGTGGACTCAAGCTTGGAAAAACTGTTTTTT. Encoded protein: CASSSQVDSSLEKLFF. This sequence joins TRBV28 and TRBJ1-4; D uncertain. The V and J ends lost 4 bases and 8 bases respectively, with 20 bases between them. Germline lookup yields CDR1 MDHEN and CDR2 SYDVKM. This CDR3 contains 16 residues. Filled out from reference TRBV28 and TRBJ1-4, the complete variable domain reads DVKVTQSSRYLVKRTGEKVFLECVQDMDHENMFWYRQDPGLGLRLIYFSYDVKMKEKGDIPEGYSVSREKKERFSLILESASTNQTSMYLCASSSQVDSSLEKLFFGSGTQLSVL.

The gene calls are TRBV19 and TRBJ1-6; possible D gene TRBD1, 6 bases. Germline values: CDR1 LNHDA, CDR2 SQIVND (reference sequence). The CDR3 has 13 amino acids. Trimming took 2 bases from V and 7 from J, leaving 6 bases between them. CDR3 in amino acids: CASSITGNSPLHF. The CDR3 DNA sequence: TGTGCCAGTAGTATAACAGGGAATTCACCCCTCCACTTT.

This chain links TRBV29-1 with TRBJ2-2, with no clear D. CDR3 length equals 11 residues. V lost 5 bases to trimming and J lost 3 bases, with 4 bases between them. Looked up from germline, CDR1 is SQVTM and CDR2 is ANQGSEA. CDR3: CSVSHTGELFF. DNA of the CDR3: TGCAGCGTTTCTCACACCGGGGAGCTGTTTTTT.

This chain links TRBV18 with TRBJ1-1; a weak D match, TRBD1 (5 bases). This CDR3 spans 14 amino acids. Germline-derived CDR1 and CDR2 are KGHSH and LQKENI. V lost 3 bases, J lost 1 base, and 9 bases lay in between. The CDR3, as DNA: TGTGCCAGCTCACCGACCCAGGGGAACACTGAAGCTTTCTTT. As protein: CASSPTQGNTEAFF. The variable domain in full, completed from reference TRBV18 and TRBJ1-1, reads NAGVMQNPRHLVRRRGQEARLRCSPMKGHSHVYWYRQLPEEGLKFMVYLQKENIIDESGMPKERFSAEFPKEGPSILRIQQVVRGDSAAYFCASSPTQGNTEAFFGQGTRLTVV.

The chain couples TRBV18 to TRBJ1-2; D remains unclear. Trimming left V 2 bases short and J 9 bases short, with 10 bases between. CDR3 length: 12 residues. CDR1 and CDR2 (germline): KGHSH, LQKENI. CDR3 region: CASSPYEESYTF. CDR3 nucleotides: TGTGCCAGCTCACCATACGAAGAGAGCTACACCTTC.

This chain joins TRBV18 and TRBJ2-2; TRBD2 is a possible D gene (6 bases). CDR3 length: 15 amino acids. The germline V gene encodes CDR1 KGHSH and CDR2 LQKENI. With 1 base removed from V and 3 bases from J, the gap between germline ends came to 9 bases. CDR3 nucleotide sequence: TGTGCCAGCTCACCACTAGCGGCCCACACCGGGGAGCTGTTTTTT. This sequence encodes CASSPLAAHTGELFF.

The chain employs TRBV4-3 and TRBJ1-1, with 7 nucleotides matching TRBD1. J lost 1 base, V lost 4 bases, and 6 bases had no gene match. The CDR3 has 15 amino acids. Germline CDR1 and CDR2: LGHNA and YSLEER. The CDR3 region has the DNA TGCGCCAGCAGCCTCGACAGGGTATGGAACACTGAAGCTTTCTTT. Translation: CASSLDRVWNTEAFF.

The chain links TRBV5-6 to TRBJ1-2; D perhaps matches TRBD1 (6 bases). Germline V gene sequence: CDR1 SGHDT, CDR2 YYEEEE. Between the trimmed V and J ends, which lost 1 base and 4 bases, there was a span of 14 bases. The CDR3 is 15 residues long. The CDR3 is CASSLRSGDGYGYTF. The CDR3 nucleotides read TGTGCCAGCAGCTTGCGGTCAGGGGATGGCTATGGCTACACCTTC.